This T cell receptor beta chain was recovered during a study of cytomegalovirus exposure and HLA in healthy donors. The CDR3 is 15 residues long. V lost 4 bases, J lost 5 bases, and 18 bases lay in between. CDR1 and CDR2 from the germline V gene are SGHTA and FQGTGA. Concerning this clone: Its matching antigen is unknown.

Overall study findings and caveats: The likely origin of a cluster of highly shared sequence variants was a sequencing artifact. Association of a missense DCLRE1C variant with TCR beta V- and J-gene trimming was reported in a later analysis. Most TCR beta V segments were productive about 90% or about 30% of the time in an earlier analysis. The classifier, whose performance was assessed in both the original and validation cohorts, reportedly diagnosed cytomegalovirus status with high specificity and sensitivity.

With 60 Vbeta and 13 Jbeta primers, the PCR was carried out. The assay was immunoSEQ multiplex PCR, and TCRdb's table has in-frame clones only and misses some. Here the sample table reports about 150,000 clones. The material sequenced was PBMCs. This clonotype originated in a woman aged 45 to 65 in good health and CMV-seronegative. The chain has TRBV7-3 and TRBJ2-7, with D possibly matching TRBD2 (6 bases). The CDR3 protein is CASSSTPGLLNEQYF. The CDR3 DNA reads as TGTGCCAGCAGCTCAACACCGGGACTTTTGAACGAGCAGTACTTC.